The 32 T cell receptor beta chains below come from one sample, sequenced in a study of blood T cell repertoires in COVID-19. Measured with immunoSEQ multiplex PCR; TCRdb has only the in-frame clones, and not every one. The table shows hundreds of thousands of clones, with almost 85% occurring only once. Sequenced input: peripheral blood. The origin of the receptors is a man aged 45-65 years with active or convalescent COVID-19.

This sequence joins TRBV25-1 and TRBJ1-2; no clear D. Germline V gives CDR1 MGHDK, CDR2 SYGVNS. The CDR3 contains 13 residues. The V end lost 7 bases, the J end lost 6 bases, and 15 bases lay between the germline ends. The CDR3 loop is CASTLEEGNGYTF. CDR3 nucleotide sequence: TGTGCCAGCACCCTGGAGGAGGGCAATGGCTACACCTTC.

The chain recombines TRBV24-1 with TRBJ1-5; D is unresolved. CDR1 and CDR2 (germline): KGHDR, SFDVKD. The CDR3 runs to 11 residues. The V end was cut by 9 bases, the J end by 5 bases, with 7 bases between. The CDR3 sequence: CATGRDQPQHF. Here the CDR3 DNA reads TGTGCCACCGGGAGGGATCAGCCCCAGCATTTT.

This chain joins TRBV28 and TRBJ2-7; perhaps TRBD1 as D (5 bases). The germline V and J ends were trimmed by 6 bases and 12 bases, with 27 bases remaining between them. Germline-derived CDR1 and CDR2 are MDHEN and SYDVKM. CDR3 length: 15 residues. The CDR3 DNA reads TGTGCCAGCAGCCCCTTCCCCCCGAGTGGCAGGGAACTGTACTTC. This translates into CASSPFPPSGRELYF.

The gene calls are TRBV30 and TRBJ2-3, with 8 positions matching TRBD1. Germline CDR1 GTSNPN, CDR2 SVGIG (reference sequence). V was pared by 2 bases and J by 3 bases, with 7 bases of the junction left unmatched. The CDR3 covers 15 residues. The DNA of the CDR3 is TGTGCCTGGAGTCACGCGACAGGGGTGACAGATACGCAGTATTTT. This codes for CAWSHATGVTDTQYF.

This clone has a single count. The same CDR3 arises from other DNA sequences in this sample as well. The V call is TRBV5-1, the J call TRBJ2-1, with TRBD2 matching over 13 bases. This CDR3 has 15 residues. The trim removed 2 bases at V and 6 bases at J, leaving 2 bases unmatched. The germline V gene has CDR1 SGHRS and CDR2 YFSETQ. The CDR3 coding sequence is TGCGCCAGCAGCTTAGGACTAGCGGGAGTCAATGAGCAGTTCTTC. Amino acid sequence: CASSLGLAGVNEQFF. The entire variable domain, with the rest obtained from reference TRBV5-1 and TRBJ2-1, is as follows: KAGVTQTPRYLIKTRGQQVTLSCSPISGHRSVSWYQQTPGQGLQFLFEYFSETQRNKGNFPGRFSGRQFSNSRSEMNVSTLELGDSALYLCASSLGLAGVNEQFFGPGTRLTVL.

The rearrangement uses TRBV5-8 and TRBJ2-1; D is perhaps TRBD2 (6 bases). The germline V gene has CDR1 SGHTS and CDR2 YDEGEE. V dropped 2 bases and J dropped 9 bases, with 18 bases sitting between them. This CDR3 is built from 15 residues. DNA for the CDR3: TGTGCCAGCAGCTTACGACTAGTCCCTTATAGTGAGCAGTTCTTC. Residues: CASSLRLVPYSEQFF.

This chain uses TRBV4-1 with TRBJ1-2, with D maybe TRBD1 (5 bases). Germline V gene data show CDR1 as MGHRA and CDR2 as YSYEKL. This CDR3 spans 15 amino acids. V was trimmed by 5 bases and J by 4 bases, leaving 17 bases between them. CDR3 coding DNA: TGCGCCAGCAGCTATCGTCAGGGCGGGGGCTATGGCTACACCTTC. Protein product: CASSYRQGGGYGYTF.

The chain employs TRBV28 and TRBJ2-2, with 9 bases that match TRBD1. The CDR3 is 16 residues long. In germline, CDR1 is MDHEN, CDR2 SYDVKM. V shed 5 bases, J shed 1 base, and the junction held 5 bases outside the gene matches. This CDR3 reads CASSPGQGRNTGELFF. The CDR3 DNA sequence: TGTGCCAGCAGTCCGGGACAGGGAAGGAACACCGGGGAGCTGTTTTTT.

This chain links TRBV9 with TRBJ2-7, with TRBD1 identical over 9 bases. Trimming took 2 bases from V and 7 from J; bases not matched to a gene: 7. CDR1 and CDR2 from the germline V gene are SGDLS and YYNGEE. The CDR3 spans 14 residues. Here the CDR3 reads CASSVTGGFSEQYF. The CDR3 coding sequence is TGTGCCAGCAGCGTCACAGGGGGCTTCAGTGAGCAGTACTTC. Filled out from reference TRBV9 and TRBJ2-7, the complete variable domain reads DSGVTQTPKHLITATGQRVTLRCSPRSGDLSVYWYQQSLDQGLQFLIQYYNGEERAKGNILERFSAQQFPDLHSELNLSSLELGDSALYFCASSVTGGFSEQYFGPGTRLTVT.

The chain employs TRBV4-3 and TRBJ2-3; TRBD2 matches at 12 bases. Looked up from germline, CDR1 is LGHNA and CDR2 is YSLEER. This CDR3 has 19 amino acids. The V and J ends lost 0 bases and 2 bases, in that order; junction bases with no gene match: 9. The CDR3 DNA reads as TGCGCCAGCAGCCAAGAGGGGCTAGCGGGAGGGCGGGCCACAGATACGCAGTATTTT. Its protein product is CASSQEGLAGGRATDTQYF.

This clone has more than one count but fewer than ten. J is TRBJ1-1 and V is TRBV7-2, with D possibly matching TRBD1 (5 bases). This CDR3 contains 14 residues. Trimming took off 2 bases at V and 8 bases at J, with 15 bases between the two ends. Looked up from germline, CDR1 is SGHTA and CDR2 is FQGNSA. CDR3 region: CASSLMVQGSEAFF. For the CDR3, the DNA is TGTGCCAGCAGCTTAATGGTCCAGGGCTCCGAAGCTTTCTTT.

The V and J genes are TRBV19 and TRBJ2-7, with D perhaps matching TRBD2 (5 bases). The CDR3 spans 16 residues. Germline V gives CDR1 LNHDA, CDR2 SQIVND (reference sequence). V was pared by 4 bases and J by 1 base, with 17 bases between. Written as DNA, the CDR3 is TGTGCCAGTAGTAGCCCAGGACTCCGTGGGTCCTACGAGCAGTACTTC. This encodes CASSSPGLRGSYEQYF.

The chain combines TRBV7-9 with TRBJ2-5; maybe TRBD1 (6 bases). V was shortened by 5 bases and J by 2 bases, with 12 bases between the two germline ends. Germline V lookup: CDR1 SEHNR, CDR2 FQNEAQ (reference sequence). This CDR3 is built from 14 residues. CDR3 in amino acids: CASSKQTGQETQYF. The CDR3 DNA follows: TGTGCCAGCAGCAAACAGACAGGACAAGAGACCCAGTACTTC.

The V and J genes are TRBV6-2 or TRBV6-3 and TRBJ2-7, with TRBD2 matching over 9 bases. J lost 3 bases, V lost 5 bases, and 5 bases had no gene match. This CDR3 comprises 14 residues. The germline V gene has CDR1 MNHEY and CDR2 SVGEGT. CDR3: CASSPQREVYEQYF. Written as DNA, the CDR3 is TGTGCCAGCAGTCCACAGCGGGAGGTCTACGAGCAGTACTTC.

This clone was detected only a few times. The chain is built from TRBV19 and TRBJ2-6; D possibly corresponds to TRBD1 (5 bases). The CDR3 spans 16 residues. V lost 1 base and J 4 bases, leaving 11 bases between the germline ends. Germline V gene sequence: CDR1 LNHDA, CDR2 SQIVND (reference sequence). The CDR3 loop is CASSIAPGSGANVLTF. The CDR3 DNA reads TGTGCCAGTAGTATAGCCCCAGGGTCCGGGGCCAACGTCCTGACTTTC.

V gene TRBV5-1 combines with J gene TRBJ1-2, with 9 bases lining up with TRBD1. Unmatched junction bases numbered 4, after V lost 3 bases and J lost 4 bases. Germline CDR1 is SGHRS and CDR2 is YFSETQ. This CDR3 comprises 14 residues. The CDR3 here is CASSYLQGAYGYTF. CDR3 nucleotides: TGCGCCAGCAGCTATCTACAGGGGGCCTATGGCTACACCTTC.

This clone was counted a few times. The chain recombines TRBV6-5 with TRBJ2-5; D may be TRBD2 (5 bases). This CDR3 is 14 amino acids long. Germline loops: CDR1 MNHEY, CDR2 SVGAGI. V was trimmed by 6 bases and J by 7 bases, leaving 18 bases between them. In nucleotides, the CDR3 is TGTGCCAGCAGCCCCGAGGGTGGTGGAGGGACCCAGTACTTC. Amino acid sequence: CASSPEGGGGTQYF.

CDR3 DNA: TGTGCCAGCAGTGAAGCGGGAGCCAGGGGGTACTACACCTTC. Its protein is CASSEAGARGYYTF. The chain combines TRBV6-1 with TRBJ1-2; 7 bases map to TRBD1. CDR3 length equals 14 residues. CDR1 is MNHNS, CDR2 SASEGT, per germline. V dropped 0 bases and J dropped 10; count of bases not matched to a gene: 8.

The chain employs TRBV3-1 (or the pseudogene TRBV3-2) and TRBJ1-2; D is perhaps TRBD1 (5 bases). The CDR3 length is 12 residues. Per germline, CDR1 LGHDT and CDR2 YNNKEL (reference sequence). Trimming shortened V by 4 bases and J by 8 bases, and 11 bases separated the two germline ends. CDR3: CASSRDSKGYTF. The CDR3 DNA reads TGTGCCAGCAGCCGTGACAGTAAGGGCTACACCTTC.

The sample holds one count of this clone. CDR3 sequence (DNA): TGTGCCAGCAGCCCATCCTCTACCACAGATACGCAGTATTTT. Protein sequence: CASSPSSTTDTQYF. V gene TRBV5-4 combines with J gene TRBJ2-3; no definite D call. Germline V gives CDR1 SGHNT, CDR2 YYREEE (reference sequence). V lost 4 bases to trimming and J lost 2 bases, with 11 bases between them. The CDR3 runs 14 residues.

The chain has TRBV12-3 or TRBV12-4 and TRBJ2-1; perhaps TRBD2 as D (6 bases). Trimming took 7 bases from V and 4 from J, leaving 11 bases between them. The CDR3 is 13 residues long. In DNA form, the CDR3 reads TGTGCCAGCAACTTGGGGAGGTACAATGAGCAGTTCTTC. Amino acid sequence: CASNLGRYNEQFF.

This clone was observed a handful of times. V usage is TRBV9 and J usage is TRBJ2-2, with D tentatively TRBD2 (6 bases). Trimming shortened V by 4 bases and J by 7 bases, and 14 bases separated the two germline ends. Germline V CDR1 and CDR2: SGDLS, YYNGEE. The CDR3 runs 14 residues. CDR3 sequence: CASSPGGPVGELFF. In DNA, the CDR3 is TGTGCCAGCAGCCCTGGAGGGCCGGTCGGGGAGCTGTTTTTT.

The rearrangement uses TRBV4-1 and TRBJ1-4, with 10 positions matching TRBD1. V shed 4 bases and J 5 bases; nucleotides not matched to a gene: 7. Germline CDR1 is MGHRA and CDR2 is YSYEKL. This CDR3 comprises 16 residues. CDR3 sequence reads: CASSLFGTGANEKLFF. CDR3 nucleotides: TGCGCCAGCAGCCTCTTTGGGACAGGGGCCAATGAAAAACTGTTTTTT.

V is TRBV3-1 (or the pseudogene TRBV3-2) and J is TRBJ2-1; TRBD2 matches 9 bases. Germline CDR1 LGHDT, CDR2 YNNKEL (reference sequence). V shed 4 bases and J 5 bases; nucleotides not matched to a gene: 3. This CDR3 region has 14 residues. CDR3 nucleotides: TGTGCCAGCAGCCTTAGCGGGAGCCACAATGAGCAGTTCTTC. Its translation: CASSLSGSHNEQFF.

The rearrangement uses TRBV19 and TRBJ2-2; tentatively, D is TRBD2 (6 bases). Germline CDR1 and CDR2: LNHDA and SQIVND (reference sequence). V was shortened by 5 bases and J by 1 base, with 11 bases between the two germline ends. There are 15 residues in the CDR3. The CDR3 DNA reads TGTGCCAGTAGTGCGGGGACTCTGAACACCGGGGAGCTGTTTTTT. Residues: CASSAGTLNTGELFF.

This sequence joins TRBV28 and TRBJ1-6; a weak D match, TRBD1 (5 bases). The V gene's germline CDR1 is MDHEN and CDR2 SYDVKM. The length of the CDR3 is 15 residues. Between the trimmed V and J ends, which lost 5 bases and 7 bases, there was a span of 15 bases. The CDR3 bases are TGTGCCAGCAGTCACGACAGCGTCGCCAATTCACCCCTCCACTTT. This codes for CASSHDSVANSPLHF.

V and J are TRBV19 and TRBJ2-3, with 7 bases fitting TRBD1. The V segment lost 6 bases and the J segment 0 bases; nucleotides outside the gene matches: 9. This CDR3 has 16 residues. The germline V gene has CDR1 LNHDA and CDR2 SQIVND (reference sequence). The DNA for the CDR3 is TGTGCCAGTAGGACAACCGGGACAGTCAGCACAGATACGCAGTATTTT. This sequence encodes CASRTTGTVSTDTQYF.

The chain combines TRBV11-2 with TRBJ2-7, with D perhaps matching TRBD2 (6 bases). Germline V CDR1 and CDR2: SGHAT, FQNNGV. This CDR3 spans 15 amino acids. V was shortened by 5 bases and J by 3 bases, with 17 bases between the two germline ends. The CDR3, as DNA: TGTGCCAGCAGCCCAGCCCCCGGAGGGTACTACGAGCAGTACTTC. Its translation: CASSPAPGGYYEQYF.

V is TRBV24-1 and J is TRBJ2-1; D call uncertain. CDR3 size: 15 residues. Trimming cost V 4 bases and J 7 bases, with 16 bases left between them. Germline assignment: CDR1 KGHDR and CDR2 SFDVKD. CDR3 protein: CATSDHDLGRNEQFF. The CDR3 bases are TGTGCCACCAGTGACCACGACTTAGGAAGGAATGAGCAGTTCTTC.

This chain links TRBV5-6 with TRBJ2-7; 12 bases map to TRBD2. V lost 5 bases, J lost 4 bases, and 10 bases stayed unmatched. Germline-derived CDR1 and CDR2 are SGHDT and YYEEEE. The CDR3 covers 16 residues. CDR3 bases: TGTGCCAGCAGTTCGGAGACTAGCGGGAGTGGGTACGAGCAGTACTTC. Translating gives CASSSETSGSGYEQYF.

The chain uses TRBV18 and TRBJ1-2; D gene uncertain. Germline values: CDR1 KGHSH, CDR2 LQKENI. V gave up 2 bases and J gave up 0 bases, with 7 bases separating them. The CDR3 contains 14 residues. The CDR3: CASSPSIPNYGYTF. The CDR3, as DNA: TGTGCCAGCTCACCATCTATCCCTAACTATGGCTACACCTTC.

The rearrangement joins TRBV6-5 to TRBJ1-3; D not resolved. This CDR3 region has 15 residues. Trimming left V 2 bases short and J 0 bases short, with 8 bases between. Germline V CDR1 and CDR2: MNHEY, SVGAGI. The CDR3 loop reads CASSYDSFSGNTIYF. The CDR3 DNA reads TGTGCCAGCAGTTACGACTCCTTCTCTGGAAACACCATATATTTT.